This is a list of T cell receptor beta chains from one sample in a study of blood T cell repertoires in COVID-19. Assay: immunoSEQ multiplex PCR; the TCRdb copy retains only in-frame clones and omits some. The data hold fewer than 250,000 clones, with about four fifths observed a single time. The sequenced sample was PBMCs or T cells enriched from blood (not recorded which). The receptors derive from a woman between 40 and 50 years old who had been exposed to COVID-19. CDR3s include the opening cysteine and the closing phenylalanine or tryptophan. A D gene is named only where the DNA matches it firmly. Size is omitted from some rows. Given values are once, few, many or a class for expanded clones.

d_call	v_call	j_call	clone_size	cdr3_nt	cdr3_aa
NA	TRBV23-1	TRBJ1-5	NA	TGCGCCACCCTCGGGCAGGGGTTTGATCAGCCCCAGCATTTT	CATLGQGFDQPQHF
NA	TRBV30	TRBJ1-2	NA	TGTGCCTGGAGCGGAGACTATGGCTACACCTTC	CAWSGDYGYTF
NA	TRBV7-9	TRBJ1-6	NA	TGTGCCAGCAGCTCCGAACAGGCGCTACCGTATAATTCACCCCTCCACTTT	CASSSEQALPYNSPLHF
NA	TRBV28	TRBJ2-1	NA	TGTGCCAGCAGTCGCCGGGCCTACAATGAGCAGTTCTTC	CASSRRAYNEQFF
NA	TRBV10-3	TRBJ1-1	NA	TGTGCCATCAGTGAGTCTTTGAGGGCCTCGAACACTGAAGCTTTCTTT	CAISESLRASNTEAFF
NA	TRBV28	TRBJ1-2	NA	TGTGCCAGCAGTCAGGACGACAGGAACTATGGCTACACCTTC	CASSQDDRNYGYTF
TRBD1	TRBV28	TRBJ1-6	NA	TGTGCCAGCCGGGCAGGACAGGGTGGTTCACCCCTCCACTTT	CASRAGQGGSPLHF
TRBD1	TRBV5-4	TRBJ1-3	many	TGTGCCAGCAGCTTGGAGTGCCGGGACAGAGTAAACACCATATATTTT	CASSLECRDRVNTIYF
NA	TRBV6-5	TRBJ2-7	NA	TGTGCCAGCACCCGGCGGGACGAGCAGTACTTC	CASTRRDEQYF
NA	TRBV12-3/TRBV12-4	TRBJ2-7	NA	TGTGCCAGCAGTTTGACAGGCGCCTACGAGCAGTACTTC	CASSLTGAYEQYF
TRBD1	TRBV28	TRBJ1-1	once	TGTGCCAGCAAGGGGGACAGGGGGCTTGGTGACACTGAAGCTTTCTTT	CASKGDRGLGDTEAFF
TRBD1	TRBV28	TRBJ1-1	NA	TGTGCCAGCAGGTCCGGGACAGGGTCGGCCACTGAAGCTTTCTTT	CASRSGTGSATEAFF
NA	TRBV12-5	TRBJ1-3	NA	TGTGCTAGTAGGCAGGGGCCGTGGGGAAACACCATATATTTT	CASRQGPWGNTIYF
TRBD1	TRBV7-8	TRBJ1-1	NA	TGTGCCAGCAGTTCCGATCTGGGACAGAAAGCTTTCTTT	CASSSDLGQKAFF
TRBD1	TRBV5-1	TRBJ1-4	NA	TGCGCCAGCAGCTCGATGACAGGGGCCACTCCAACTAATGAAAAACTGTTTTTT	CASSSMTGATPTNEKLFF
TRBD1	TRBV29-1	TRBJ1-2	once	TGCAGCGTGGAATCAGGGGGCTTGAGCTACACCTTC	CSVESGGLSYTF
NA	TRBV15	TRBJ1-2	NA	TGTGCCACCGGTATCTTGAGACAGGATGGCTACACCTTC	CATGILRQDGYTF
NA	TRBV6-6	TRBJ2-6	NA	TGTGCCAGCAGTTACACAGGGCTAACTGGGGCCAACGTCCTGACTTTC	CASSYTGLTGANVLTF
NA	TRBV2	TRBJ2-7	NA	TGTGCCAGCACCTTGAGGACAGCCTACGAGCAGTACTTC	CASTLRTAYEQYF
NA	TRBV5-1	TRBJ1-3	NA	TGCGCCAGCAGCTTGAGTCCGAGTACTGGAAACACCATATATTTT	CASSLSPSTGNTIYF
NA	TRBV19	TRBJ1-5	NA	TGTGCCAGTAGTATAGGACGAGGGTTGGGCAATCAGCCCCAGCATTTT	CASSIGRGLGNQPQHF
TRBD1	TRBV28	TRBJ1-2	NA	TGTGCCAGCAGCCGTACAGGGGAAGTGGGCTACACCTTC	CASSRTGEVGYTF
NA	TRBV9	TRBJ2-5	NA	TGTGCCAGCAGCGTGGAGACTAGTCGGGCCCAGTACTTC	CASSVETSRAQYF
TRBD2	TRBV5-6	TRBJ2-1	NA	TGTGCCAGCAGCTCCGTTGCGGGGGGGTGGAATGAGCAGTTCTTC	CASSSVAGGWNEQFF
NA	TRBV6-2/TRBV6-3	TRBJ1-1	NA	TGTGCCAGCAGTTCCAACCCCGGACAGCCGAGGCTGGGCACTGAAGCTTTCTTT	CASSSNPGQPRLGTEAFF
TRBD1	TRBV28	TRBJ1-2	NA	TGTGCCAGCAGCCCAAGGGTTGGGACAGGGGGGGCCTATGGCTACACCTTC	CASSPRVGTGGAYGYTF
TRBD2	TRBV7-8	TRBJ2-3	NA	TGTGCCAGCAGCCCGTTGACTAGCCGGGTTGGTACGCAGTATTTT	CASSPLTSRVGTQYF
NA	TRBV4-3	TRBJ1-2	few	TGCGCCAGCAGCCAAGACAAGAGACAGACCTATGGCTACACCTTC	CASSQDKRQTYGYTF
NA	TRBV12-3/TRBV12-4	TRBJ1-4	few	TGTGCCAGCACGAAGGGCCGGGGAAAACTGTTTTTT	CASTKGRGKLFF
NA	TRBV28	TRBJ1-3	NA	TGTGCCAGCAGGGGGCCTCTCTCTGGAAACACCATATATTTT	CASRGPLSGNTIYF
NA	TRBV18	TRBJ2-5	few	TGTGCCAGCTCACCTTTGGGACAAAACCAAGAGACCCAGTACTTC	CASSPLGQNQETQYF
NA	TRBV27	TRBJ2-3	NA	TGTGCCAGCAGTTCCCCGGCGTCTAGCCGGTGGGATACGCAGTATTTT	CASSSPASSRWDTQYF
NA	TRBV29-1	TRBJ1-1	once	TGCAGCGTCCTCGAGTACGCGGGGATGAACACTGAAGCTTTCTTT	CSVLEYAGMNTEAFF